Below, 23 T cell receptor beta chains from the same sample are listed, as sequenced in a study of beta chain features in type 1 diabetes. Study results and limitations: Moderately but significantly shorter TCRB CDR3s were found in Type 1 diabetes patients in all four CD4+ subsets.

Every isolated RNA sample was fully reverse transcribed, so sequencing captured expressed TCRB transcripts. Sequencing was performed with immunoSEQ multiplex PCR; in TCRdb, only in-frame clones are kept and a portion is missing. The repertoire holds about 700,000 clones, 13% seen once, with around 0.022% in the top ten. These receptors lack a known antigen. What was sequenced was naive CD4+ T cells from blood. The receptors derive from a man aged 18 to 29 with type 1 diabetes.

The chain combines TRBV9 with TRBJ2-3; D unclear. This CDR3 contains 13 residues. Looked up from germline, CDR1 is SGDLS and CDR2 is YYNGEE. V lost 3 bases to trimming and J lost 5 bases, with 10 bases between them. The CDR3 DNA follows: TGTGCCAGCAGCGGGCTAGTCGGAGATACGCAGTATTTT. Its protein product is CASSGLVGDTQYF.

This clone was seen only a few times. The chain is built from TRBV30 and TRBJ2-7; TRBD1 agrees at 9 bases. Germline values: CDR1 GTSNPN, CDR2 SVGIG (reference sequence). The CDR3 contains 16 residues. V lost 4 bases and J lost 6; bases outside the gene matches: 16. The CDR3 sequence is CAWKKKPGQGLGEQYF. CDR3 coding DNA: TGTGCCTGGAAAAAAAAACCGGGACAGGGTTTAGGCGAGCAGTACTTC.

CDR3 sequence reads: CATSREKTYEQYF. CDR3 DNA sequence: TGTGCCACCAGCAGAGAAAAGACCTACGAGCAGTACTTC. The chain combines TRBV15 with TRBJ2-7; D uncertain. Per the germline V gene, CDR1 is LNHNV and CDR2 is YYDKDF (reference sequence). With 0 bases removed from V and 2 bases from J, the gap between germline ends came to 5 bases. The CDR3 is 13 amino acids.

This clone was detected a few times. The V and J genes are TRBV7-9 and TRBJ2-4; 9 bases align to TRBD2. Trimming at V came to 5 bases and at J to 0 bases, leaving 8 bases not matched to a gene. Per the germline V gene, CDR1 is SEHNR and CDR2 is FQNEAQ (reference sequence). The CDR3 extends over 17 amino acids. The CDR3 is CASSPRGGGLAKNIQYF. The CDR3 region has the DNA TGTGCCAGCAGCCCGCGGGGGGGCGGACTAGCCAAAAACATTCAGTACTTC.

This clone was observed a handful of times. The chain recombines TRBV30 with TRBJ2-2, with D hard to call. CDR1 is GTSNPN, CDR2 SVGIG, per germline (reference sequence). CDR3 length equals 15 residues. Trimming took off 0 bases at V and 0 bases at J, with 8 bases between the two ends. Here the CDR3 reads CAWSVDTANTGELFF. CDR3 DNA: TGTGCCTGGAGTGTCGACACTGCGAACACCGGGGAGCTGTTTTTT.

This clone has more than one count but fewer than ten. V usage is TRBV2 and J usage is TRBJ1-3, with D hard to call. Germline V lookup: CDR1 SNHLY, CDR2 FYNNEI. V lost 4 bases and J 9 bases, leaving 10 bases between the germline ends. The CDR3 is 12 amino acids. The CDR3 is CASSGQIITIYF. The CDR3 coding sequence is TGTGCCAGCAGTGGTCAAATTATCACCATATATTTT.

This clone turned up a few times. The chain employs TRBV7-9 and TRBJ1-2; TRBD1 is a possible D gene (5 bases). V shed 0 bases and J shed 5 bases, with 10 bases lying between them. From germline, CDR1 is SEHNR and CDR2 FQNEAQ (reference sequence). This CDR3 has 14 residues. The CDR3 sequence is CASSLAGTEYGYTF. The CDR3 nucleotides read TGTGCCAGCAGCTTAGCAGGGACCGAGTATGGCTACACCTTC.

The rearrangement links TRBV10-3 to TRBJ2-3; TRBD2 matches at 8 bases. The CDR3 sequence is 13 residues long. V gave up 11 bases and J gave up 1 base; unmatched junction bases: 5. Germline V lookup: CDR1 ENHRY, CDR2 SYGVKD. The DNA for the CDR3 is TGTGCCGGCGCGACTAGCGGCACAGATACGCAGTATTTT. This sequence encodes CAGATSGTDTQYF.

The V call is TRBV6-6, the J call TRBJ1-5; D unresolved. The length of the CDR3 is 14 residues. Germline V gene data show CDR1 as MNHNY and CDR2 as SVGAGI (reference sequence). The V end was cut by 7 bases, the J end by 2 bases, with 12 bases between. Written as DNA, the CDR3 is TGTGCCAGCACTAGAGCCGAGGGCAATCAGCCCCAGCATTTT. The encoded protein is CASTRAEGNQPQHF.

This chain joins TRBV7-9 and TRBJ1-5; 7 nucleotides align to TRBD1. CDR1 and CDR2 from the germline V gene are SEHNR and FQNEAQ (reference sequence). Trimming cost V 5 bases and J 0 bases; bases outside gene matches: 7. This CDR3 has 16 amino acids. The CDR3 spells CASSQDRPYSNQPQHF. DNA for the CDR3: TGTGCCAGCAGCCAGGACAGGCCCTATAGCAATCAGCCCCAGCATTTT. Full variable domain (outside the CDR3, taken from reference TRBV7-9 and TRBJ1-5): DTGVSQNPRHKITKRGQNVTFRCDPISEHNRLYWYRQTLGQGPEFLTYFQNEAQLEKSRLLSDRFSAERPKGSFSTLEIQRTEQGDSAMYLCASSQDRPYSNQPQHFGDGTRLSIL.

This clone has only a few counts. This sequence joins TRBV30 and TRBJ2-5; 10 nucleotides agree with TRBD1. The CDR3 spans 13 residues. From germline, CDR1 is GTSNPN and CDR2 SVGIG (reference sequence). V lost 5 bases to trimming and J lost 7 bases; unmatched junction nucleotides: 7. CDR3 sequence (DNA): TGTGCCTGGGGGACAGGGGAGGGGACGACCCAGTACTTC. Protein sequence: CAWGTGEGTTQYF.

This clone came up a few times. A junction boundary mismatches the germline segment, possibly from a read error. In DNA, the CDR3 is TGTGCCATCGGTGATGATACAGGGCTGCAGTACTTC. Translation gives CAIGDDTGLQYF. The chain joins TRBV10-3 to TRBJ2-7, with D possibly matching TRBD1 (6 bases). Germline V gene lookup returns CDR1 ENHRY and CDR2 SYGVKD. The length of the CDR3 is 12 residues.

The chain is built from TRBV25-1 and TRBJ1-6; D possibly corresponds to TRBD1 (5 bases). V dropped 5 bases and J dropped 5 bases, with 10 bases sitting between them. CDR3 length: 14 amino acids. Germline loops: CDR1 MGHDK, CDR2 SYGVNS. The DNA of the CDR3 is TGTGCCAGCAGTACTTGGGGGGATAATTCACCCCTCCACTTT. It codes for CASSTWGDNSPLHF. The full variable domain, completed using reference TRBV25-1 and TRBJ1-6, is EADIYQTPRYLVIGTGKKITLECSQTMGHDKMYWYQQDPGMELHLIHYSYGVNSTEKGDLSSESTVSRIRTEHFPLTLESARPSHTSQYLCASSTWGDNSPLHFGNGTRLTVT.

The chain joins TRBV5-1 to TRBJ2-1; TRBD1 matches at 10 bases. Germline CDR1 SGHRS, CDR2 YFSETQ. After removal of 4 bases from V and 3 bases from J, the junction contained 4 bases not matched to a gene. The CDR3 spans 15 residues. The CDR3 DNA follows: TGCGCCAGCAGCGGCGGACAGGGGGGCTACAATGAGCAGTTCTTC. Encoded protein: CASSGGQGGYNEQFF.

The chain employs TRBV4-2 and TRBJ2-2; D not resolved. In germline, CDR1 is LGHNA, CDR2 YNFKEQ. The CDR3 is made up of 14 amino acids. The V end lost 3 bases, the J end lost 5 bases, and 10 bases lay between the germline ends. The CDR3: CASSQGMGTGELFF. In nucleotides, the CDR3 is TGTGCCAGCAGCCAGGGCATGGGGACCGGGGAGCTGTTTTTT.

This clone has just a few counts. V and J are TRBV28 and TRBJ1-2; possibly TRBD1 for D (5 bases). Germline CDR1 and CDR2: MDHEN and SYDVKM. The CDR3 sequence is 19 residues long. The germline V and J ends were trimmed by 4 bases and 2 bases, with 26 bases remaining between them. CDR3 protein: CASSSAPGQQGRLNYGYTF. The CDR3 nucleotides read TGTGCCAGCAGTTCCGCTCCAGGCCAGCAGGGCCGATTGAACTATGGCTACACCTTC.

The CDR3 sequence: CASSQTALATNEKLFF. The CDR3 bases are TGTGCCAGCAGCCAAACAGCGCTCGCAACTAATGAAAAACTGTTTTTT. The V gene is TRBV11-3, the J gene TRBJ1-4; D remains ambiguous. Trimming took off 5 bases at V and 0 bases at J, with 13 bases between the two ends. The CDR3 totals 16 residues. CDR1 and CDR2 from the germline V gene are SGHNT and YENEEA.

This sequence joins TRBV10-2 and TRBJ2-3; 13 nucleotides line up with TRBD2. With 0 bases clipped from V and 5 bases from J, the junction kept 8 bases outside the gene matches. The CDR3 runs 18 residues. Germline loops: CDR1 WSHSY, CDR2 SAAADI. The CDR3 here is CASSESLGLAGARDTQYF. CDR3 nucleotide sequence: TGCGCCAGCAGTGAGTCCCTTGGACTAGCGGGGGCGAGAGATACGCAGTATTTT.

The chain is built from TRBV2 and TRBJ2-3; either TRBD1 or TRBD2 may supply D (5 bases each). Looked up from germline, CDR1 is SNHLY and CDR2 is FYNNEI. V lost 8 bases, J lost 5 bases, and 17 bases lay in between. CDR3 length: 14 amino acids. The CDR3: CASRRAGQGDTQYF. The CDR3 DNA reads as TGTGCCAGCCGGCGGGCAGGGCAGGGAGATACGCAGTATTTT.

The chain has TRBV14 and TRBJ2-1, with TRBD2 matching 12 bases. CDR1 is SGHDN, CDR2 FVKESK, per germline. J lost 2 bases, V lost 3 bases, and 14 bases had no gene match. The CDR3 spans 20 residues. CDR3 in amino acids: CASSHPLLSGLAGTYNEQFF. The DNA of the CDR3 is TGTGCCAGCAGCCACCCACTCCTCTCCGGACTAGCGGGGACCTACAATGAGCAGTTCTTC.

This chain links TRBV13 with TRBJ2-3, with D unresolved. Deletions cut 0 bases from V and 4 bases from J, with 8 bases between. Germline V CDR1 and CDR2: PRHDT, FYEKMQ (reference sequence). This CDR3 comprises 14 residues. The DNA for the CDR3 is TGTGCCAGCAGCTTAGGGGCCTTGCCAGATACGCAGTATTTT. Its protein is CASSLGALPDTQYF.

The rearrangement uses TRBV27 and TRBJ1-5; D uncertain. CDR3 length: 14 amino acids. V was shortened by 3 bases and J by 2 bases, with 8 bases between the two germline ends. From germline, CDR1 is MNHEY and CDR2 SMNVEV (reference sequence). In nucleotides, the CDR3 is TGTGCCAGCAGTTTCCGGCCCGGCAATCAGCCCCAGCATTTT. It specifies CASSFRPGNQPQHF.

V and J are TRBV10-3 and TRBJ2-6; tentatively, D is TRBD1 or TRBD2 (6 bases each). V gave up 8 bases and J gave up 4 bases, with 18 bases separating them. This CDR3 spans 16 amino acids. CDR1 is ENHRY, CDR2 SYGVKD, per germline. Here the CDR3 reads CAIGDKGGSGANVLTF. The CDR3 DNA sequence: TGTGCCATCGGGGACAAGGGAGGTTCAGGGGCCAACGTCCTGACTTTC.